These 20 T cell receptor beta chains came from one sample sequenced in a study of cytomegalovirus exposure and HLA in healthy donors. PCR was performed using 60 Vbeta and 13 Jbeta primers. The repertoire was sequenced with immunoSEQ multiplex PCR; TCRdb's copy has only in-frame clones and lacks some. The sample records 55,000 to 70,000 clones, about 84% being singletons. The material sequenced was PBMCs. These receptors were taken from a man younger than 30 in good health and CMV-seropositive.

This chain joins TRBV13 and TRBJ2-2, with D unresolved. The CDR3 spans 15 residues. CDR1 is PRHDT and CDR2 is FYEKMQ in the germline V gene (reference sequence). V lost 3 bases, J lost 5 bases, and 13 bases lay in between. CDR3 amino acids: CASSFRSPRTGELFF. DNA of the CDR3: TGTGCCAGCAGCTTCCGCTCTCCTAGAACCGGGGAGCTGTTTTTT. The variable domain in full, completed from reference TRBV13 and TRBJ2-2, reads AAGVIQSPRHLIKEKRETATLKCYPIPRHDTVYWYQQGPGQDPQFLISFYEKMQSDKGSIPDRFSAQQFSDYHSELNMSSLELGDSALYFCASSFRSPRTGELFFGEGSRLTVL.

This clone was found a few times. The chain links TRBV27 to TRBJ2-1, with D unclear. Germline CDR1 and CDR2: MNHEY and SMNVEV (reference sequence). The CDR3 contains 12 residues. The V end lost 2 bases, the J end lost 8 bases, and 7 bases lay between the germline ends. Here the CDR3 reads CASSLSPHEQFF. The DNA for the CDR3 is TGTGCCAGCAGTTTAAGCCCCCATGAGCAGTTCTTC.

V and J are TRBV10-2 and TRBJ2-1; 11 bases line up with TRBD2. The CDR3 runs 14 residues. Germline V gene lookup returns CDR1 WSHSY and CDR2 SAAADI. V trimming: 6 bases; J trimming: 5 bases; junction bases outside the gene matches: 3. The CDR3 nucleotides read TGCGCCAGCAGGCTAGCGGGGGGCAACAATGAGCAGTTCTTC. Translation gives CASRLAGGNNEQFF.

The chain joins TRBV7-9 to TRBJ1-4, with TRBD1 matching over 10 bases. The CDR3 covers 16 residues. V shed 6 bases and J 8 bases; nucleotides not matched to a gene: 12. Germline V gene data show CDR1 as SEHNR and CDR2 as FQNEAQ (reference sequence). CDR3 protein: CASSSSGTGVGEKLFF. CDR3 DNA: TGTGCCAGCAGTTCGTCCGGGACAGGGGTGGGGGAAAAACTGTTTTTT. Drawing the rest from reference TRBV7-9 and TRBJ1-4, the complete variable domain is DTGVSQNPRHKITKRGQNVTFRCDPISEHNRLYWYRQTLGQGPEFLTYFQNEAQLEKSRLLSDRFSAERPKGSFSTLEIQRTEQGDSAMYLCASSSSGTGVGEKLFFGSGTQLSVL.

The chain employs TRBV28 and TRBJ1-5, with D tentatively TRBD1 (5 bases). Trimming stripped 5 bases from V and 4 bases from J, with 12 bases between. The CDR3 runs to 14 residues. Germline values: CDR1 MDHEN, CDR2 SYDVKM. CDR3 in DNA: TGTGCCAGCAGTCTAAGACAGAGAAATCAGCCCCAGCATTTT. Translating it yields CASSLRQRNQPQHF.

V gene TRBV2 combines with J gene TRBJ2-7, with D possibly TRBD1 on 5 matching bases. Germline assignment: CDR1 SNHLY and CDR2 FYNNEI. V lost 6 bases and J lost 4, with 13 bases in between. The CDR3 runs 13 residues. CDR3 nucleotides: TGTGCCAGCAGGACGACAGTTACTTACGAGCAGTACTTC. It codes for CASRTTVTYEQYF.

This chain joins TRBV7-9 and TRBJ1-5; D remains ambiguous. The germline CDR1 and CDR2 sequences are SEHNR and FQNEAQ (reference sequence). The CDR3 has 12 amino acids. V shed 5 bases and J shed 4 bases, with 6 bases lying between them. In DNA form, the CDR3 reads TGTGCCAGCAGCCGCGGGAATCAGCCCCAGCATTTT. It specifies CASSRGNQPQHF. Complete variable domain (other parts from reference TRBV7-9 and TRBJ1-5): DTGVSQNPRHKITKRGQNVTFRCDPISEHNRLYWYRQTLGQGPEFLTYFQNEAQLEKSRLLSDRFSAERPKGSFSTLEIQRTEQGDSAMYLCASSRGNQPQHFGDGTRLSIL.

The genes are TRBV7-7 and TRBJ2-5, with 14 bases fitting TRBD2. The germline CDR1 and CDR2 sequences are SSHAT and FNYEAQ (reference sequence). The J segment lost 5 bases and the V segment lost 5 bases, leaving 4 bases of the junction unmatched. CDR3 length: 15 residues. The DNA of the CDR3 is TGTGCCAGCAGCCCGGGACTAGCGGGAGTTGAGACCCAGTACTTC. Translated, it gives CASSPGLAGVETQYF. The entire variable domain, with the rest obtained from reference TRBV7-7 and TRBJ2-5, is as follows: GAGVSQSPRYKVTKRGQDVTLRCDPISSHATLYWYQQALGQGPEFLTYFNYEAQPDKSGLPSDRFSAERPEGSISTLTIQRTEQRDSAMYRCASSPGLAGVETQYFGPGTRLLVL.

The chain uses TRBV4-1 and TRBJ2-5; D unclear. Trimming took off 2 bases at V and 1 base at J, with 5 bases between the two ends. From germline, CDR1 is MGHRA and CDR2 YSYEKL. The length of the CDR3 is 13 residues. The CDR3 is CASSQLPQETQYF. CDR3 nucleotides: TGCGCCAGCAGCCAACTACCCCAAGAGACCCAGTACTTC.

The chain recombines TRBV6-6 with TRBJ2-3; 13 positions agree with TRBD2. The CDR3 covers 16 residues. V shed 5 bases, J shed 6 bases, and the junction held 8 bases outside the gene matches. Per germline, CDR1 MNHNY and CDR2 SVGAGI (reference sequence). CDR3 amino acids: CASSGPGLAGRDTQYF. The CDR3 DNA reads TGTGCCAGCAGTGGCCCGGGACTAGCGGGAAGGGATACGCAGTATTTT.

The chain has TRBV7-2 and TRBJ1-2, with 7 bases identical to TRBD1. CDR1 SGHTA and CDR2 FQGNSA come from the germline V gene. V was clipped by 0 bases and J by 8 bases; unmatched bases: 6. The CDR3 contains 14 residues. The DNA of the CDR3 is TGTGCCAGCAGCTTAGCCGACAGGGCTTGGGGCTACACCTTC. This encodes CASSLADRAWGYTF. Full variable domain (outside the CDR3, taken from reference TRBV7-2 and TRBJ1-2): GAGVSQSPSNKVTEKGKDVELRCDPISGHTALYWYRQSLGQGLEFLIYFQGNSAPDKSGLPSDRFSAERTGGSVSTLTIQRTQQEDSAVYLCASSLADRAWGYTFGSGTRLTVV.

The chain combines TRBV25-1 with TRBJ2-7, with 7 bases fitting TRBD1. Germline V gene lookup returns CDR1 MGHDK and CDR2 SYGVNS. This CDR3 comprises 12 residues. The J segment lost 6 bases and the V segment lost 4 bases, leaving 3 bases of the junction unmatched. The CDR3 sequence: CASSATGAEQYF. CDR3 DNA sequence: TGTGCCAGCAGTGCAACAGGGGCCGAGCAGTACTTC.

The chain employs TRBV6-5 and TRBJ1-5; TRBD1 matches at 9 bases. CDR3 length: 13 residues. Unmatched junction bases numbered 8, after V lost 10 bases and J lost 7 bases. The germline V gene encodes CDR1 MNHEY and CDR2 SVGAGI. This CDR3 is CATGQGPSQPQHF. The CDR3 DNA reads TGTGCCACCGGACAGGGGCCAAGCCAGCCCCAGCATTTT.

This chain links TRBV6-4 with TRBJ1-1; 10 bases are a match to TRBD1. CDR3 size: 12 residues. Germline values: CDR1 MRHNA, CDR2 SNTAGT. V lost 8 bases and J lost 10; bases outside the gene matches: 7. CDR3 residues: CASCRQGAGAFF. For the CDR3, the DNA is TGTGCCAGCTGCCGACAGGGGGCGGGAGCTTTCTTT.

This clone was observed a few times. The genes are TRBV19 and TRBJ2-7; D is perhaps TRBD2 (5 bases). Germline assignment: CDR1 LNHDA and CDR2 SQIVND (reference sequence). The CDR3 spans 15 residues. With 4 bases removed from V and 3 bases from J, the gap between germline ends came to 16 bases. This CDR3 reads CASSRSSGDFYEQYF. In nucleotides, the CDR3 is TGTGCCAGTAGTAGGTCCTCCGGGGATTTCTACGAGCAGTACTTC.

This clone was found a few times. The chain links TRBV2 to TRBJ1-5; 7 nucleotides align to TRBD1. CDR1 and CDR2 (germline): SNHLY, FYNNEI. The V gene end was trimmed by 6 bases and the J gene end by 4 bases; junction bases not matched to a gene: 3. CDR3 length: 13 amino acids. CDR3 DNA: TGTGCCAGCAGGGGACAGACGAATCAGCCCCAGCATTTT. This codes for CASRGQTNQPQHF.

Only one count was recorded for this clone. This CDR3 is CASSERGFGTYEQYF. The DNA for the CDR3 is TGTGCCAGCAGTGAAAGGGGTTTCGGTACCTACGAGCAGTACTTC. The chain recombines TRBV2 with TRBJ2-7; tentatively, D is TRBD1 (5 bases). The germline V gene has CDR1 SNHLY and CDR2 FYNNEI. The CDR3 runs to 15 residues. V was clipped by 2 bases and J by 2 bases, with 13 bases between them.

This chain uses TRBV7-9 with TRBJ1-3, with TRBD1 matching over 8 bases. The CDR3 consists of 15 residues. The germline CDR1 and CDR2 sequences are SEHNR and FQNEAQ (reference sequence). With V trimmed by 4 bases and J by 4 bases, 6 bases remained unmatched. The CDR3 coding sequence is TGTGCCAGCAGCTACTGGACAGGGCAGGGAAACACCATATATTTT. It codes for CASSYWTGQGNTIYF.

V is TRBV4-1 and J is TRBJ2-5; TRBD1 matches at 7 bases. Trimming at V came to 6 bases and at J to 0 bases, leaving 7 bases not matched to a gene. The CDR3 spans 15 residues. Germline CDR1 MGHRA, CDR2 YSYEKL. The CDR3 DNA is TGCGCCAGCAGTAGACAGGGCCTGTACCAAGAGACCCAGTACTTC. The encoded protein is CASSRQGLYQETQYF.

The rearrangement joins TRBV6-5 to TRBJ1-1; D perhaps matches TRBD1 (6 bases). CDR1 and CDR2 from the germline V gene are MNHEY and SVGAGI. Between the trimmed V and J ends, which lost 2 bases and 6 bases, there was a span of 10 bases. This CDR3 has 13 amino acids. In nucleotides, the CDR3 is TGTGCCAGCAGTTACCGGGAGGGGGCTGAAGCTTTCTTT. Protein: CASSYREGAEAFF.